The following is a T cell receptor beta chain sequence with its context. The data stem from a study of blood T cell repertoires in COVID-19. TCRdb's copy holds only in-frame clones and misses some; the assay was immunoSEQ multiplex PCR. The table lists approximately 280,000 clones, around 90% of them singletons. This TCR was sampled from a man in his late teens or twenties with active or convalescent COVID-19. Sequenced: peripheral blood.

CDR3 DNA sequence: TGCAGCGTTGACCCGGGCCCCCTGCGGCGGGCAGATACGCAGTATTTT. Protein product: CSVDPGPLRRADTQYF. This chain uses TRBV29-1 with TRBJ2-3, with D maybe TRBD2 (5 bases). Between the trimmed V and J ends, which lost 3 bases and 4 bases, there was a span of 20 bases. Germline CDR1 reads SQVTM; CDR2 reads ANQGSEA. This CDR3 has 16 residues.